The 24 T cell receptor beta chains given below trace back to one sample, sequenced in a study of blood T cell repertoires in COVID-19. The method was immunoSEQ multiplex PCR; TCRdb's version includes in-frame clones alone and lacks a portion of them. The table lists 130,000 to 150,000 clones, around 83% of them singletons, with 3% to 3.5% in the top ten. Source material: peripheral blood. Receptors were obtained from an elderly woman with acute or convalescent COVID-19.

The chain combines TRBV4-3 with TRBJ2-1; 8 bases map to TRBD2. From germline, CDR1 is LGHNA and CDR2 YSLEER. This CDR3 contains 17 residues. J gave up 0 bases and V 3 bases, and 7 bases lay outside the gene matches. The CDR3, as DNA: TGCGCCAGCAGCCACCTTAGCGGGGTGAGCTCCTACAATGAGCAGTTCTTC. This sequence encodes CASSHLSGVSSYNEQFF.

This CDR3 reads CASSGGLAQSPLHF. DNA for the CDR3: TGTGCCAGCAGTGGGGGATTAGCGCAATCACCCCTCCACTTT. The chain carries TRBV25-1 and TRBJ1-6; D is undetermined. In germline, CDR1 is MGHDK, CDR2 SYGVNS. The ends were cut back, 4 bases at V and 10 bases at J, with 14 bases in the middle. There are 14 residues in the CDR3.

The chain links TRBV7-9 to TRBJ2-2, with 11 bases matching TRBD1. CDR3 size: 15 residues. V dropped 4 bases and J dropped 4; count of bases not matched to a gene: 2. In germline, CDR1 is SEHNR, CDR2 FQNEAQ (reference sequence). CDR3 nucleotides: TGTGCCAGCAGCTCGGACAGGGGGCCCACCGGGGAGCTGTTTTTT. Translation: CASSSDRGPTGELFF.

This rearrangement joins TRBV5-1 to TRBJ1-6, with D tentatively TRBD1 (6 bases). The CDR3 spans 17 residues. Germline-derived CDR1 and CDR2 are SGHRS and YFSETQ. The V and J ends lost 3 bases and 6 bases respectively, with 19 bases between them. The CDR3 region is CASSWESGVSGNSPLHF. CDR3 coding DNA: TGCGCCAGCAGCTGGGAGTCAGGGGTCTCTGGTAATTCACCCCTCCACTTT.

The CDR3 DNA reads as TGTGCCAGCAGCGTAGTTGGGGGCCACACCTACGAGCAGTACTTC. This gives the protein CASSVVGGHTYEQYF. The chain recombines TRBV9 with TRBJ2-7; D perhaps matches TRBD1 (6 bases). Germline V gene sequence: CDR1 SGDLS, CDR2 YYNGEE. Trimming shortened V by 0 bases and J by 2 bases, and 12 bases separated the two germline ends. The CDR3 extends over 15 amino acids.

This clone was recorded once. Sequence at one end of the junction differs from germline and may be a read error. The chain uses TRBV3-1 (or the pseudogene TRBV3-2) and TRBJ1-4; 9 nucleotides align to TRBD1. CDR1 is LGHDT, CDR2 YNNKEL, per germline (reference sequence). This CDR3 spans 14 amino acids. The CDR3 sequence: CASTQQGAGEKLFF. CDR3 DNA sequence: TGTGCCAGCACCCAACAGGGGGCCGGTGAAAAACTGTTTTTT.

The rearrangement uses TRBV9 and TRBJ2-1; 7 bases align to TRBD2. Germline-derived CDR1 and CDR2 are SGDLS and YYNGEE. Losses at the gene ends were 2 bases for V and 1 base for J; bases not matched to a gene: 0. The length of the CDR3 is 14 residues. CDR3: CASSVGGSYNEQFF. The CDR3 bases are TGTGCCAGCAGCGTCGGGGGGTCCTACAATGAGCAGTTCTTC.

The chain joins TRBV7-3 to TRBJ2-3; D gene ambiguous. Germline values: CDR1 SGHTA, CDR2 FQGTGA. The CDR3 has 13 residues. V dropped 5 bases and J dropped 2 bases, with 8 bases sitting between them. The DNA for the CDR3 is TGTGCCAGCAGCCCCTCTATCACAGATACGCAGTATTTT. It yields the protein CASSPSITDTQYF. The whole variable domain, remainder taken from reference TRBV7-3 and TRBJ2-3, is GAGVSQTPSNKVTEKGKYVELRCDPISGHTALYWYRQSLGQGPEFLIYFQGTGAADDSGLPNDRFFAVRPEGSVSTLKIQRTERGDSAVYLCASSPSITDTQYFGPGTRLTVL.

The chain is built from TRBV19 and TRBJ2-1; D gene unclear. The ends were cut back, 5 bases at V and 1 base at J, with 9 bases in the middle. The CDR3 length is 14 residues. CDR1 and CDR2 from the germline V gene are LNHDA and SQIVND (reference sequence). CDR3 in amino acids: CASSRVVSYNEQFF. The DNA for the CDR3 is TGTGCCAGTAGTCGGGTCGTTTCCTACAATGAGCAGTTCTTC. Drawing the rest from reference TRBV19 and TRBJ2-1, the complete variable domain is DGGITQSPKYLFRKEGQNVTLSCEQNLNHDAMYWYRQDPGQGLRLIYYSQIVNDFQKGDIAEGYSVSREKKESFPLTVTSAQKNPTAFYLCASSRVVSYNEQFFGPGTRLTVL.

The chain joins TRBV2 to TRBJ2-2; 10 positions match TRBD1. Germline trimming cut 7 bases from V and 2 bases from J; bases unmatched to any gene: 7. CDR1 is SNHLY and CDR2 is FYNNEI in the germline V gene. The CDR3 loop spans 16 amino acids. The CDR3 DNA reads TGTGCCAGCACCCATCTGACAGGGGGCAACACCGGGGAGCTGTTTTTT. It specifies CASTHLTGGNTGELFF.

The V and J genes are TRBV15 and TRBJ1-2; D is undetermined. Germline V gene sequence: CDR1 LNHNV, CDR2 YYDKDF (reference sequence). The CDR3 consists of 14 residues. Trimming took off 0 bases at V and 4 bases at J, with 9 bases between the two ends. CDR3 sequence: CATSRDWASYGYTF. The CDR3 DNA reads TGTGCCACCAGCAGAGATTGGGCAAGCTATGGCTACACCTTC.

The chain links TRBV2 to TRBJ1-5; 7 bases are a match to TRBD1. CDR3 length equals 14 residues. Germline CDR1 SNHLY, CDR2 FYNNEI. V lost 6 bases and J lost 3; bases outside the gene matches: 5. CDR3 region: CASRQGLNNQPQHF. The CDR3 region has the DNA TGTGCCAGCAGACAGGGGCTCAACAATCAGCCCCAGCATTTT.

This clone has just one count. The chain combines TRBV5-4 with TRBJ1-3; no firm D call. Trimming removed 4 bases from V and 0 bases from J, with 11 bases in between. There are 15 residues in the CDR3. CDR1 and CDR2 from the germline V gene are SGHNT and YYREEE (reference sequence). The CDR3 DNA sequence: TGTGCCAGCAGCCACCCTCAGGTCTCTGGAAACACCATATATTTT. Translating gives CASSHPQVSGNTIYF.

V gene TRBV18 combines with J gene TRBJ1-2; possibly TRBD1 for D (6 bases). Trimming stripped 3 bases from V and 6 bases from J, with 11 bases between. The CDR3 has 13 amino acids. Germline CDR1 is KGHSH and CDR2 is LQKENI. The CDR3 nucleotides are TGTGCCAGCTCACCCATGGGGGCGGATGGCTACACCTTC. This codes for CASSPMGADGYTF.

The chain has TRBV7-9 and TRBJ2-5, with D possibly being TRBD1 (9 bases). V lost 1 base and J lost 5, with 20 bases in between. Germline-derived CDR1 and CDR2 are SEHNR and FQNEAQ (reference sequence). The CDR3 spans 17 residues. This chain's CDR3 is CASSLDVAGQGMETQYF. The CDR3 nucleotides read TGTGCCAGCAGCTTAGACGTAGCGGGACAGGGCATGGAGACCCAGTACTTC.

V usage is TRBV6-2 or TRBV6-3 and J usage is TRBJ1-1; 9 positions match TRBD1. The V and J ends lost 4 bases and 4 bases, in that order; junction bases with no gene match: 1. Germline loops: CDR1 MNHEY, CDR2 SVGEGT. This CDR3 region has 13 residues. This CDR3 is CASSSGQGTEAFF. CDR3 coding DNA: TGTGCCAGCAGTTCGGGACAGGGCACTGAAGCTTTCTTT.

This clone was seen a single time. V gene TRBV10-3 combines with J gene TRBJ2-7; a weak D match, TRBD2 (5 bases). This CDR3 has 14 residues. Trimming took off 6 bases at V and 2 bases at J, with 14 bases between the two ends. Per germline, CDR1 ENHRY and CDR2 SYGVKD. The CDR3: CAISRDPGPYEQYF. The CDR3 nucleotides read TGTGCCATCAGCCGGGATCCAGGCCCCTACGAGCAGTACTTC.

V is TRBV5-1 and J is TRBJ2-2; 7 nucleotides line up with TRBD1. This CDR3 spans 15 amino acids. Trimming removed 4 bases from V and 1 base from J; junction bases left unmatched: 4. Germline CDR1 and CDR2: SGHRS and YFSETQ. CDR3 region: CASSTTGQNTGELFF. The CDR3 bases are TGCGCCAGCAGCACGACAGGGCAGAACACCGGGGAGCTGTTTTTT.

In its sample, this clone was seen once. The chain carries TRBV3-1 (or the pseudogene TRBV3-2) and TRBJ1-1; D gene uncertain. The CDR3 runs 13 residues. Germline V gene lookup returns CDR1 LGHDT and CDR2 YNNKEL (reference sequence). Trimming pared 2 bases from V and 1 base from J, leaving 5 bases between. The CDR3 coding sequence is TGTGCCAGCAGCCAACAGGAGAACACTGAAGCTTTCTTT. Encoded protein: CASSQQENTEAFF.

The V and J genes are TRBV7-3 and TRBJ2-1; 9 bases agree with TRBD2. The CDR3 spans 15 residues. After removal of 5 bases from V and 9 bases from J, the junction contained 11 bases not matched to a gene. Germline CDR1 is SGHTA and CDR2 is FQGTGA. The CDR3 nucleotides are TGTGCCAGCAGCCAGCTAGCGGGATCCTTTGGTGAGCAGTTCTTC. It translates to CASSQLAGSFGEQFF.

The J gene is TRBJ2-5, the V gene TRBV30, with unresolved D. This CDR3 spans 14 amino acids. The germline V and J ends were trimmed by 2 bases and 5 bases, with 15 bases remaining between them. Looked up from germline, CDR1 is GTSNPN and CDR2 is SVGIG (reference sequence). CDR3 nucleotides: TGTGCCTGGAGTTCGTCATTCTACCGTGAGACCCAGTACTTC. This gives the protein CAWSSSFYRETQYF.

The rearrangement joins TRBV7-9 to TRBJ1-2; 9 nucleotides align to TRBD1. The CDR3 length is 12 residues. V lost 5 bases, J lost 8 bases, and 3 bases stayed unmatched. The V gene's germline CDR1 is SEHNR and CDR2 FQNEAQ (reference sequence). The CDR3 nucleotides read TGTGCCAGCAGCGTGGGACAGGGAGGCTACACCTTC. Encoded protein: CASSVGQGGYTF.

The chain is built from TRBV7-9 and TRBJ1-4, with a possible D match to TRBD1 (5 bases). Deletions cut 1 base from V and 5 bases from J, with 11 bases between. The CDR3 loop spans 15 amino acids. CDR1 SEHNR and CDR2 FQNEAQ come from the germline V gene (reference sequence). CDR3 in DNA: TGTGCCAGCAGCTTAGATGGGGGACTCAATGAAAAACTGTTTTTT. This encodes CASSLDGGLNEKLFF.

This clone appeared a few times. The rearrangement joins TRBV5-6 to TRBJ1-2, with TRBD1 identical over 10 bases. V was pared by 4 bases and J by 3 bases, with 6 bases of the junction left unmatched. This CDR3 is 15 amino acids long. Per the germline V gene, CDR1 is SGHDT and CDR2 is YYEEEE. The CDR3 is CASSVDRGRDYGYTF. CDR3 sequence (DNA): TGTGCCAGCAGCGTTGACAGGGGGCGCGACTATGGCTACACCTTC.